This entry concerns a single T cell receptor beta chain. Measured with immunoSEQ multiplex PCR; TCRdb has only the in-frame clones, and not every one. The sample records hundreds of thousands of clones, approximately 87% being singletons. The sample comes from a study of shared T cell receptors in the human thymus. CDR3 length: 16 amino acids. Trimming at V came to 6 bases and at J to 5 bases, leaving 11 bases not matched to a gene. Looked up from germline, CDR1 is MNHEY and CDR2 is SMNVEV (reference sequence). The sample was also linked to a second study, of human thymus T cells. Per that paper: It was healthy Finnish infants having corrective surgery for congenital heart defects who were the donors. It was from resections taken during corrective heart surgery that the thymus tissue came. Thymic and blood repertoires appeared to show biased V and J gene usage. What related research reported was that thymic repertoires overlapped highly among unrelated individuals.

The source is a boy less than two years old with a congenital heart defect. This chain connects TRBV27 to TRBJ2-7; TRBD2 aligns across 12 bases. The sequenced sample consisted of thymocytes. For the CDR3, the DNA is TGTGCCAGCAGACAATCGACTAGCGGGAGCTTTAACGAGCAGTACTTC. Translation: CASRQSTSGSFNEQYF.